This entry features one TCR beta chain sequence. Its antigen is unidentified. The source of the sample is a study of cytomegalovirus exposure and HLA in healthy donors. Profiling relied on immunoSEQ multiplex PCR, and the TCRdb table lists in-frame clones only, not all of them. The sample has 65,000 to 80,000 clones; around 94% are singletons. Study results and limitations: The classifier was said to identify cytomegalovirus status with high specificity and sensitivity. Some public TCRs appeared in many individuals, while most sequences were rare. Researchers reported that a few CMV-associated chains were confirmed in vitro as CMV antigen-specific.

V dropped 4 bases and J dropped 6 bases, with 17 bases sitting between them. CDR1 and CDR2 (germline): SGHDT, YYEEEE. There are 16 residues in the CDR3. The sequence came from a woman between 18 and 30 years old in good health and CMV-seronegative. Sequenced input: PBMCs. The rearrangement joins TRBV5-6 to TRBJ1-6; maybe TRBD1 (6 bases). The CDR3 protein is CASSRDTPGGNSPLHF. The DNA for the CDR3 is TGTGCCAGCAGCCGGGACACTCCGGGGGGTAATTCACCCCTCCACTTT.